This T cell receptor (beta chain) was documented in a study of Ad26.COV2.S vaccination and SARS-CoV-2 variants. Study-level points and caveats: With respect to non-spike TCR breadth, vaccine and placebo recipients were similar.

Method: immunoSEQ multiplex PCR; TCRdb's copy keeps in-frame clones and lacks some. Of about 480,000 clones listed, approximately 90% are singletons. The sample's treatment: roughly 18 received Ad26.COV2.S at low or high dose, single or two shots; 5 received placebo; per-sample allocation not given. Vaccine and placebo recipients were sampled on day 63 after the first injection. This clone showed up just once. Its antigen is not known. This receptor was taken from a person aged 18-65 years who received the Ad26.COV2.S COVID-19 vaccine or a placebo. The source material was peripheral blood, sampled in a trial of Ad26.COV2.S vaccine versus placebo.

DNA for the CDR3: TGTGCCAGCCAAATCGGGGGACATATAATTAATGAAGCTTTCTTT. This encodes CASQIGGHIINEAFF. The V call is TRBV28, the J call TRBJ1-1, with D perhaps TRBD1 (6 bases). Trimming removed 8 bases at V and 7 bases at J, with 23 bases between. The CDR3 length is 15 residues. CDR1 is MDHEN, CDR2 SYDVKM, per germline.